This passage covers 2 T cell receptor beta chains from one sample sequenced in a study of breast tumors, draining lymph nodes, adjacent tissues. The lymph nodes were axillary draining lymph nodes from breast cancer patients. One entry per CDR3 protein, called by TCRdb with MiXCR from the multiplex PCR reads. Here the sample spans fewer than 300,000 distinct CDR3 sequences, about 30% being singletons. Sequencing input: axillary lymph node tissue. These receptors were collected from a female donor with breast cancer. Some clones in this sample may be carry-over from other donors' samples.

Ten or more counts support this clonotype. The chain combines TRBV11-3 with TRBJ2-2; 7 bases are a match to TRBD1. V shed 5 bases, J shed 3 bases, and the junction held 6 bases outside the gene matches. The V gene's germline CDR1 is SGHNT and CDR2 YENEEA. The CDR3 runs to 15 residues. CDR3: CASSQGQSYTGELFF. For the CDR3, the DNA is TGTGCCAGCAGCCAGGGACAGAGTTACACCGGGGAGCTGTTTTTT.

This clonotype was counted ten times or more. The chain joins TRBV20-1 to TRBJ1-6; D not resolved. Trimming removed 0 bases at V and 7 bases at J, with 7 bases between. From germline, CDR1 is DFQATT and CDR2 SNEGSKA (reference sequence). The CDR3 spans 13 residues. The DNA for the CDR3 is TGCAGTGCTAGAGATCCCAGGAATTCACCCCTCCACTTT. Residues: CSARDPRNSPLHF.